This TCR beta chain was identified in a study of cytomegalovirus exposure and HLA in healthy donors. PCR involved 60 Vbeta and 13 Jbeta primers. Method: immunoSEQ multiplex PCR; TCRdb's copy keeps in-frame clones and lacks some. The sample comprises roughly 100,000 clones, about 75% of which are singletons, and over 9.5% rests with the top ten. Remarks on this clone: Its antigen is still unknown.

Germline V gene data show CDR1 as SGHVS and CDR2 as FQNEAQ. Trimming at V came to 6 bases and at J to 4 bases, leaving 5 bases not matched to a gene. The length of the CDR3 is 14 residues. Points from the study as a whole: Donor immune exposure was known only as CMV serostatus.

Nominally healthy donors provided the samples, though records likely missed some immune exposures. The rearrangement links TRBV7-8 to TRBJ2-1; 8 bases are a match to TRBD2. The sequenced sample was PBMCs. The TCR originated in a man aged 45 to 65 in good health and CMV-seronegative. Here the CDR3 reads CASSTSGDYNEQFF. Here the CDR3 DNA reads TGTGCCAGCAGTACTAGCGGAGATTACAATGAGCAGTTCTTC.